Detailed here is one T cell receptor (beta chain). Antigen specificity is unknown. For the second PCR, which ran for about 6 to 11 cycles, a sample-barcoded 5' primer and a J-beta primer mix were used. TCRdb re-called the 5' RACE reads with MiXCR, one entry per CDR3 protein. The profile shows approximately 800,000 distinct CDR3 sequences, 62% of them singletons. Trimming stripped 4 bases from V and 0 bases from J, with 10 bases between. The CDR3 loop spans 15 amino acids. Germline CDR1 is LGHDT and CDR2 is YNNKEL (reference sequence). This sample stems from a study of blood T cells in healthy people across ages. Findings and caveats of the study: Higher naive T cell percentage went strongly together with higher TCR beta diversity. Per million T cells, TCR beta diversity dropped roughly linearly as age increased.

This clonotype originated in a man under 40 in good health. The chain has TRBV3-1 and TRBJ2-1; no clear D. Sequencing used blood. CDR3 DNA: TGTGCCAGCAGCCGAGGCCCGAGCTCCTACAATGAGCAGTTCTTC. Translating gives CASSRGPSSYNEQFF.